This is a list of T cell receptor beta chains from one sample in a study of blood T cell repertoires in COVID-19. Sequencing was performed with immunoSEQ multiplex PCR; in TCRdb, only in-frame clones are kept and a portion is missing. The sample shows roughly 230,000 clones, roughly 83% of them seen only once. Sequences were obtained from peripheral blood. The receptors shown here come from a woman aged 50 to 60 with acute or convalescent COVID-19. Both conserved end residues are part of each CDR3. The D gene is left open where the match is weak. Size is stated for part of the rows, as once, few or many counts, or as a class when the clone is expanded.

V gene	J gene	clone size	D gene	CDR3 DNA	CDR3 protein
TRBV19	TRBJ2-7	-	TRBD2	TGTGCCAGTAGCGAAGGGGAGGGCTACGAGCAGTACTTC	CASSEGEGYEQYF
TRBV28	TRBJ1-2	-	TRBD1	TGTGCCAGCAGTTTGGGCAGGGGGCTAAAAGGCTACACCTTC	CASSLGRGLKGYTF
TRBV5-5	TRBJ2-7	-	-	TGTGCCAGCAGCCCCGGTGGGCCCTCCTACGAGCAGTACTTC	CASSPGGPSYEQYF
TRBV11-1	TRBJ1-2	-	-	TGTGCCAGCAGCAGGACAGAAGACTATGGCTACACCTTC	CASSRTEDYGYTF
TRBV7-8	TRBJ2-1	-	TRBD1	TGTGCCAGCAGGGGACAGGACTCCTACAATGAGCAGTTCTTC	CASRGQDSYNEQFF
TRBV6-5	TRBJ2-1	few	-	TGTGCCAGCAGTAACGGACAACCCTTCTACGGTGAGCAGTTCTTC	CASSNGQPFYGEQFF
TRBV30	TRBJ2-7	-	-	TGTGCCACAACCGGGAGCGGCTCCTACGAGCAGTACTTC	CATTGSGSYEQYF
TRBV12-3/TRBV12-4	TRBJ1-5	-	-	TGTGCCAGCAGTGCAGGGATGCCCCAGCATTTT	CASSAGMPQHF
TRBV24-1	TRBJ2-2	-	-	TGTGCCACCGGAGGCGGACTAAACACCGGGGAGCTGTTTTTT	CATGGGLNTGELFF
TRBV7-2	TRBJ1-3	once	TRBD1	TGTGCCAGCAGCCGCTCCGGGACAGGGGGTTGGTCTGGAAACACCATATATTTT	CASSRSGTGGWSGNTIYF
TRBV7-2	TRBJ1-6	-	-	TGTGCCAGCAGGGTTACTATGAATTCACCCCTCCACTTT	CASRVTMNSPLHF
TRBV2	TRBJ2-1	-	TRBD2	TGTGCCAGCAGTGACGGGACTAGCGGGGGTGGCGAAGAGCAGTTCTTC	CASSDGTSGGGEEQFF
TRBV6-1	TRBJ2-1	-	TRBD1	TGTGCCAGCAGTGAAGTAGGGACAGGGGATAGAGGTGAGCAGTTCTTC	CASSEVGTGDRGEQFF
TRBV19	TRBJ2-1	-	-	TGTGCCAGTAGTATGCGAGGGAAGGAACCCTACAATGAGCAGTTCTTC	CASSMRGKEPYNEQFF
TRBV6-5	TRBJ2-3	few	TRBD1	TGTGCCAGCAGTCGGACAGGGAGCACAGATACGCAGTATTTT	CASSRTGSTDTQYF
TRBV10-3	TRBJ2-3	-	-	TGTGCCATAGCGATGGGGGACTTCAGAAGCACAGATACGCAGTATTTT	CAIAMGDFRSTDTQYF
TRBV18	TRBJ2-1	-	TRBD2	TGTGCCAGCTCACCGTGGACTAGCGGGAACTACAATGAGCAGTTCTTC	CASSPWTSGNYNEQFF
TRBV5-5	TRBJ1-3	few	-	TGTGCCAGCAGCTTCTCCGGGACACTCTCTGGAAACACCATATATTTT	CASSFSGTLSGNTIYF
TRBV6-5	TRBJ1-1	-	TRBD1	TGTGCCAGCAGCAGGACAGGTCTGAGGGCCCCTGAAGCTTTCTTT	CASSRTGLRAPEAFF
TRBV11-3	TRBJ2-1	-	-	TGTGCCAGCAGTTCTCAGAGCGGGTACTCCTACAATGAGCAGTTCTTC	CASSSQSGYSYNEQFF
TRBV6-1	TRBJ1-6	-	TRBD1	TGTGCCAGCAGTGAGGGCGACAGGGGGAGCTCCTATAATTCACCCCTCCACTTT	CASSEGDRGSSYNSPLHF
TRBV21-1	TRBJ1-6	-	-	TGTGCCAGCAGCAAAGGGGAGGACCGAAATTTCCGTTATAATTCACCCCTCCACTTT	CASSKGEDRNFRYNSPLHF
TRBV9	TRBJ1-2	-	TRBD1	TGTGCCAGCAGCCCCCGAGGACAGGCCAACTATGGCTACACCTTC	CASSPRGQANYGYTF
TRBV20-1	TRBJ2-7	-	-	TGCAGTGCTAGTTCAGGGCTAGGCTACGAGCAGTACTTC	CSASSGLGYEQYF
TRBV18	TRBJ2-1	-	-	TGTGCCAGCTCCCCGAGGGCTGACCTTTTAAATGAGCAGTTCTTC	CASSPRADLLNEQFF
TRBV9	TRBJ2-5	-	TRBD1	TGTGCCAGCAGCGTAAGCACAGGGGTTCGAGAGACCCAGTACTTC	CASSVSTGVRETQYF
TRBV6-6	TRBJ1-1	once	-	TGTGCCAGCAGCCCACAGGGAGGGGAGACTGAAGCTTTCTTT	CASSPQGGETEAFF
TRBV4-2	TRBJ2-5	-	TRBD1	TGTGCCAGCAGCCAAGGCCAGGGGGCTCAAGAGACCCAGTACTTC	CASSQGQGAQETQYF
TRBV21-1	TRBJ2-2	-	-	TGTGCCAGCAGCAGGGACAGGCAAGGCACCGGGGAGCTGTTTTTT	CASSRDRQGTGELFF
TRBV5-1	TRBJ1-6	-	TRBD1	TGCGCCAGCAGAGAGGGACAGAAGTTTTCACCCCTCCACTTT	CASREGQKFSPLHF
TRBV19	TRBJ1-1	-	-	TGTGCCAGTAGTATGCTCCGTTGGGAGTTGGCTGAAGCTTTCTTT	CASSMLRWELAEAFF
TRBV4-2	TRBJ1-2	-	TRBD1	TGTGCCAGCAGCCAAGGGGGACAGGGCGATGGCTACACCTTC	CASSQGGQGDGYTF
TRBV21-1	TRBJ2-2	many	-	TGTGCCAGCAGCAAAGTACGGGGCGTGGGGCTAGCGGGAGACCCCCCGAGTAGCACCGGGGAGCTGTTTTTT	CASSKVRGVGLAGDPPSSTGELFF
TRBV6-5	TRBJ1-1	-	-	TGTGCCAGCAGAGGAGAGCAGGGAATTAGGACTGAAGCTTTCTTT	CASRGEQGIRTEAFF
TRBV27	TRBJ2-2	-	TRBD1	TGTGCCAGCATACCCAAGTGGACAGGGGTAGGGACCGGGGAGCTGTTTTTT	CASIPKWTGVGTGELFF
TRBV5-4	TRBJ2-1	-	-	TGTGCCAGCAGCTCCCCTAACAATGAGCAGTTCTTC	CASSSPNNEQFF
TRBV5-4	TRBJ1-4	-	-	TGTGCCAGCAGCTACGGGACACTCGGGACTAATGAAAAACTGTTTTTT	CASSYGTLGTNEKLFF
TRBV12-3/TRBV12-4	TRBJ2-3	-	-	TGTGCCAGCAGCCCGGGGACAGATACGCAGTATTTT	CASSPGTDTQYF
TRBV5-6	TRBJ2-3	-	TRBD2	TGTGCCAGCAGCTTGTTACCGGCGGGAGGGAAATTGGATACGCAGTATTTT	CASSLLPAGGKLDTQYF
TRBV7-3	TRBJ2-2	-	-	TGTGCCAGCAGCTTAGCAGTCCAGAACACCGGGGAGCTGTTTTTT	CASSLAVQNTGELFF
TRBV28	TRBJ2-1	-	TRBD2	TGTGCCAGCAGTTCGACTAGCGGGTTCTACAATGAGCAGTTCTTC	CASSSTSGFYNEQFF
TRBV5-4	TRBJ2-3	-	TRBD1	TGTGCCAGCAGCCCGGGACAGGGGTCGGATACGCAGTATTTT	CASSPGQGSDTQYF
TRBV7-9	TRBJ2-7	-	-	TGTGCCAGCAGCTTAGGCAGGGGTCCCTTCGAGCAGTACTTC	CASSLGRGPFEQYF
TRBV7-8	TRBJ2-2	-	TRBD1	TGTGCCAGCAGCCCACCGCAGGGGGCGCTTACCGGGGAGCTGTTTTTT	CASSPPQGALTGELFF
TRBV6-5	TRBJ2-3	-	-	TGTGCCAGCAGTTACCAGGGCCCAGATACGCAGTATTTT	CASSYQGPDTQYF
TRBV10-1	TRBJ2-7	-	-	TGCGCCAGCAGTGAGCTTGCTAGCTCCGAGCAGTACTTC	CASSELASSEQYF
TRBV7-9	TRBJ2-7	-	-	TGTGCCAGCGACAAAGGGGACAAATCCTACGAGCAGTACTTC	CASDKGDKSYEQYF
TRBV28	TRBJ1-4	once	TRBD1	TGTGCCAGCAGTTGGGGGACAGGGAGTGACGAAAAACTGTTTTTT	CASSWGTGSDEKLFF
TRBV5-1	TRBJ1-1	-	TRBD1	TGCGCCAGCAGCTTGGCCGAGACAGGGATCACTGAAGCTTTCTTT	CASSLAETGITEAFF
TRBV3-1/TRBV3-2	TRBJ2-3	-	-	TGTGCCAGCAGCCAAGATCCAGCGGCAGATACGCAGTATTTT	CASSQDPAADTQYF
TRBV19	TRBJ2-7	-	-	TGTGCCAGTAGTATTCAGGGGAACTCCTACGAGCAGTACTTC	CASSIQGNSYEQYF